The 20 T cell receptor beta chains listed next were all sequenced from one sample in a study of human T cells and chemical hapten exposure. In TCRdb, the RACE reads were re-called with MiXCR into one record per CDR3 protein. The table records some 400,000 distinct CDR3 sequences, roughly 5.3% of them present only once. Time point in this sample: pre-sensitization, week 0. Treatment indicated: therapeutic diphenylcyclopropenone sensitization with weekly scalp DPC. The material sequenced was whole blood, taken in connection with sensitization to the hapten diphenylcyclopropenone (DPC). These receptors all come from a woman aged 45-65 years with alopecia areata. Some clones in this sample may be carry-over from other donors' samples.

This clonotype came up many times. The chain has TRBV3-1 and TRBJ2-1, with D maybe TRBD2 (6 bases). V was trimmed by 2 bases and J by 7 bases, leaving 9 bases between them. The CDR3 covers 13 residues. The germline V gene encodes CDR1 LGHDT and CDR2 YNNKEL (reference sequence). The CDR3, as DNA: TGTGCCAGCAGCCAACGAGGGACTAATGAGCAGTTCTTC. It is translated as CASSQRGTNEQFF.

The chain joins TRBV5-6 to TRBJ1-6; D unresolved. The CDR3 is made up of 15 amino acids. From germline, CDR1 is SGHDT and CDR2 YYEEEE. Trimming took 4 bases from V and 5 from J, leaving 13 bases between them. CDR3 bases: TGTGCCAGCAGCGGTGGCCGGATTGATAATTCACCCCTCCACTTT. Protein product: CASSGGRIDNSPLHF.

V and J are TRBV7-7 and TRBJ2-2; D is perhaps TRBD1 (6 bases). Trimming pared 4 bases from V and 4 bases from J, leaving 7 bases between. The CDR3 covers 13 residues. Germline loops: CDR1 SSHAT, CDR2 FNYEAQ (reference sequence). CDR3 region: CASSSDSTGELFF. CDR3 nucleotide sequence: TGTGCCAGCAGCTCGGACAGCACCGGGGAGCTGTTTTTT.

This clonotype was recorded many times. V and J are TRBV7-9 and TRBJ1-4; D is uncertain. This CDR3 region has 13 residues. V was shortened by 5 bases and J by 4 bases, with 8 bases between the two germline ends. The germline gives CDR1 SEHNR, CDR2 FQNEAQ (reference sequence). CDR3 in DNA: TGTGCCAGCAGCAAGGGCAGTAATGAAAAACTGTTTTTT. Its protein is CASSKGSNEKLFF.

This clonotype was recorded many times. V is TRBV27 and J is TRBJ2-3; no definite D call. Germline CDR1 MNHEY, CDR2 SMNVEV (reference sequence). The V end was cut by 3 bases, the J end by 2 bases, with 3 bases between. CDR3 size: 12 residues. CDR3 residues: CASSFPTDTQYF. Here the CDR3 DNA reads TGTGCCAGCAGTTTCCCCACAGATACGCAGTATTTT.

The V gene is TRBV28, the J gene TRBJ2-2; a weak D match, TRBD2 (6 bases). Deletions cut 7 bases from V and 5 bases from J, with 17 bases between. CDR3 length: 15 residues. Germline CDR1 MDHEN, CDR2 SYDVKM. The CDR3 coding sequence is TGTGCCAGCAATAGCGGAGGGGCTGGGACCGGGGAGCTGTTTTTT. Translating gives CASNSGGAGTGELFF.

The genes are TRBV7-2 and TRBJ2-3; D unresolved. Germline V CDR1 and CDR2: SGHTA, FQGNSA. The length of the CDR3 is 16 residues. V dropped 1 base and J dropped 0 bases, with 11 bases sitting between them. The DNA for the CDR3 is TGTGCCAGCAGCTTAGGTCTCACAGCTAGCACAGATACGCAGTATTTT. Translated, it gives CASSLGLTASTDTQYF.

In its sample, this clonotype was seen a few times. The chain has TRBV19 and TRBJ2-7; 10 positions agree with TRBD1. Germline V gene sequence: CDR1 LNHDA, CDR2 SQIVND (reference sequence). CDR3 length equals 15 residues. Unmatched junction bases numbered 9, after V lost 6 bases and J lost 4 bases. CDR3 bases: TGTGCCAGTAGGGAAACCGGGACAGGGGTTTACGAGCAGTACTTC. Protein sequence: CASRETGTGVYEQYF.

The sample holds many counts of this clonotype. The chain recombines TRBV6-2 or TRBV6-3 with TRBJ2-3, with D unclear. With 2 bases removed from V and 4 bases from J, the gap between germline ends came to 4 bases. Germline V gene data show CDR1 as MNHEY and CDR2 as SVGEGT. The CDR3 loop spans 12 amino acids. The CDR3 nucleotides read TGTGCCAGCAGTTACACCCCAGATACGCAGTATTTT. Encoded protein: CASSYTPDTQYF.

This clonotype was counted between two and nine times. The chain couples TRBV7-2 to TRBJ1-4; D remains ambiguous. Trimming took 1 base from V and 5 from J, leaving 8 bases between them. CDR3 length: 14 residues. CDR1 is SGHTA and CDR2 is FQGNSA in the germline V gene. Here the CDR3 reads CASSLVYGNEKLFF. The DNA for the CDR3 is TGTGCCAGCAGCTTAGTGTACGGAAATGAAAAACTGTTTTTT.

This clonotype was counted at least ten times. This chain uses TRBV27 with TRBJ2-3; 7 nucleotides agree with TRBD2. Germline loops: CDR1 MNHEY, CDR2 SMNVEV (reference sequence). With V trimmed by 2 bases and J by 3 bases, 8 bases remained unmatched. The length of the CDR3 is 16 residues. The CDR3 is CASSLVAGATTDTQYF. The CDR3 nucleotides are TGTGCCAGCAGTTTAGTCGCGGGAGCAACAACAGATACGCAGTATTTT.

This clonotype was counted only a few times. The chain employs TRBV29-1 and TRBJ2-6; the match to TRBD1 covers 8 bases. The CDR3 extends over 14 amino acids. CDR1 is SQVTM, CDR2 ANQGSEA, per germline. Trimming took 4 bases from V and 9 from J; bases not matched to a gene: 8. CDR3 protein: CSVALQGAGNVLTF. The CDR3 nucleotides read TGCAGCGTTGCTCTCCAGGGGGCGGGCAACGTCCTGACTTTC.

J is TRBJ1-4 and V is TRBV6-2 or TRBV6-3, with TRBD1 matching over 8 bases. This CDR3 contains 13 residues. V trimming: 6 bases; J trimming: 17 bases; junction bases outside the gene matches: 14. Germline V CDR1 and CDR2: MNHEY, SVGEGT. This CDR3 reads CASSSVPSGQGFF. Here the CDR3 DNA reads TGTGCCAGCAGCTCCGTACCCTCCGGACAGGGATTTTTT.

J is TRBJ2-1 and V is TRBV20-1, with a possible D match to TRBD2 (5 bases). This CDR3 comprises 15 residues. With 0 bases removed from V and 4 bases from J, the gap between germline ends came to 13 bases. Germline CDR1 is DFQATT and CDR2 is SNEGSKA (reference sequence). CDR3 protein: CSARDLTGLYNEQFF. Here the CDR3 DNA reads TGCAGTGCTAGAGACCTAACCGGACTGTACAATGAGCAGTTCTTC.

This clonotype showed up many times. This chain uses TRBV2 with TRBJ1-1, with D hard to call. The CDR3 sequence is 12 residues long. With 3 bases removed from V and 4 bases from J, the gap between germline ends came to 6 bases. CDR1 and CDR2 (germline): SNHLY, FYNNEI. Here the CDR3 DNA reads TGTGCCAGCAGTGATGGCCGCACTGAAGCTTTCTTT. It specifies CASSDGRTEAFF.

This clonotype showed up just a few times. The V call is TRBV27, the J call TRBJ1-6, with D perhaps matching TRBD1 (5 bases). CDR1 and CDR2 from the germline V gene are MNHEY and SMNVEV (reference sequence). Trimming pared 5 bases from V and 11 bases from J, leaving 10 bases between. The CDR3 sequence is 12 residues long. DNA of the CDR3: TGTGCCAGCAGTAACCAGGGAGCACCCCTCCACTTT. Protein: CASSNQGAPLHF.

This clonotype was detected many times. This sequence joins TRBV12-3 or TRBV12-4 and TRBJ1-1, with D uncertain. V lost 7 bases to trimming and J lost 8 bases, with 14 bases between them. This CDR3 comprises 12 residues. CDR3 in amino acids: CASTPRIAEAFF. CDR3 DNA: TGTGCCAGCACCCCGAGGATAGCAGAAGCTTTCTTT.

This clonotype was seen ten or more times. The chain couples TRBV6-2 or TRBV6-3 to TRBJ2-3; weak D call: TRBD2 (6 bases). CDR1 MNHEY and CDR2 SVGEGT come from the germline V gene. The CDR3 extends over 15 amino acids. V lost 9 bases to trimming and J lost 6 bases, with 22 bases between them. CDR3 coding DNA: TGTGCCAGTTTGAGTCCGCGGGAAAAGGCGGATACGCAGTATTTT. It encodes CASLSPREKADTQYF.

This clonotype came up a few times. The CDR3 loop reads CASKSAFLTGGEEKLFF. The CDR3 bases are TGTGCCAGCAAGTCGGCTTTTTTGACAGGGGGGGAAGAAAAACTGTTTTTT. The chain uses TRBV27 and TRBJ1-4, with 9 bases lining up with TRBD1. The J segment lost 8 bases and the V segment lost 7 bases, leaving 17 bases of the junction unmatched. The germline V gene encodes CDR1 MNHEY and CDR2 SMNVEV (reference sequence). The CDR3 has 17 amino acids.

The rearrangement uses TRBV6-5 and TRBJ1-1; D might be TRBD1 (6 bases). V lost 7 bases, J lost 0 bases, and 21 bases lay in between. Germline CDR1 and CDR2: MNHEY and SVGAGI. This CDR3 contains 17 residues. The CDR3 here is CASTSPGPGALNTEAFF. CDR3 bases: TGTGCCAGCACTTCCCCGGGTCCGGGGGCTCTGAACACTGAAGCTTTCTTT.